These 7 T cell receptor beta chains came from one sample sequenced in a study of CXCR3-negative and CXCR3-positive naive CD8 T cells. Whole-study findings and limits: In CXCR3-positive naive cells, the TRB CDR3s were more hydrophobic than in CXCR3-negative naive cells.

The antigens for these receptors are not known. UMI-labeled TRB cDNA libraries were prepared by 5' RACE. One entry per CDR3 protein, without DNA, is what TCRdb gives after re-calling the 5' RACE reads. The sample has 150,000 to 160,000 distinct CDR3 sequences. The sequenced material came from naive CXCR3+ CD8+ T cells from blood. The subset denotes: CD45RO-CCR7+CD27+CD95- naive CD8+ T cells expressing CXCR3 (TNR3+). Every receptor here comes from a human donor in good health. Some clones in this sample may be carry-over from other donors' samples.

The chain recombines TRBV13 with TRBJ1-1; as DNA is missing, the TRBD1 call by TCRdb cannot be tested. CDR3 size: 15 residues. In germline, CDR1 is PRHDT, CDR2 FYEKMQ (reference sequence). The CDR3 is CASSRAGEMNTEAFF.

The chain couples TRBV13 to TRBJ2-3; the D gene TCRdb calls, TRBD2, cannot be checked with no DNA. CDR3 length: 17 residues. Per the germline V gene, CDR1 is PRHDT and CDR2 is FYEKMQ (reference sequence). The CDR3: CASSATGSGRRPDTQYF.

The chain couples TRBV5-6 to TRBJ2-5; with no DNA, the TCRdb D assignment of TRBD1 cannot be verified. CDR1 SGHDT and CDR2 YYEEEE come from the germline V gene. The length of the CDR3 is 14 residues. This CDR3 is CASSLAGAQGTQYF.

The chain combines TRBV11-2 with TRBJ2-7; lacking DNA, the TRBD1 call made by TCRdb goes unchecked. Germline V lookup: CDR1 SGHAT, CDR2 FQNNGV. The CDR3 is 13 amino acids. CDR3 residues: CASSYDRAYEQYF.

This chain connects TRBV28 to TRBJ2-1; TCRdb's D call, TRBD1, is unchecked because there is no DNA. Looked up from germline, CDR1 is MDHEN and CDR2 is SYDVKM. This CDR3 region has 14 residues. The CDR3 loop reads CASSRLRPEDEQFF.

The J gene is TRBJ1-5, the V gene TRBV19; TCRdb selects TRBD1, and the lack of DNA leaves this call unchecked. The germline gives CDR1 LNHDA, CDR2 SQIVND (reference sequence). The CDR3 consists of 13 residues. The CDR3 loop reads CASRPGGLQPQHF.

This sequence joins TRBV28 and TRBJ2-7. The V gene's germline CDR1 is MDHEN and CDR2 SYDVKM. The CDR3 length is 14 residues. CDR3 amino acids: CASSLRGEAYEQYF.